The 9 T cell receptor beta chains below come from one sample, sequenced in a study of T cell responses to AZD1222 COVID-19 vaccine. Using immunoSEQ multiplex PCR, the repertoire was profiled, and TCRdb retains in-frame clones only, with some absent. The data hold tens of thousands of clones, with about 90% observed a single time. The sample was peripheral blood, taken on day 0 of AZD1222 vaccination. These receptor sequences come from an adult in good health.

This chain uses TRBV7-9 with TRBJ2-7; D is uncertain. V was shortened by 1 base and J by 2 bases, with 9 bases between the two germline ends. Germline V lookup: CDR1 SEHNR, CDR2 FQNEAQ (reference sequence). The CDR3 consists of 14 residues. The CDR3, as DNA: TGTGCCAGCAGCTTAGGGGCAGAAACCTACGAGCAGTACTTC. Its translation is CASSLGAETYEQYF.

The rearrangement uses TRBV12-5 and TRBJ1-3; no reliable D call. V lost 1 base to trimming and J lost 0 bases, with 7 bases between them. The CDR3 length is 15 residues. Germline V gene sequence: CDR1 LGHNT, CDR2 FRNRAP. This CDR3 is CASGLGPPSGNTIYF. The DNA for the CDR3 is TGTGCTAGTGGTTTGGGCCCCCCCTCTGGAAACACCATATATTTT.

The J gene is TRBJ2-1, the V gene TRBV18, with D tentatively TRBD2 (5 bases). The CDR3 sequence is 15 residues long. Per the germline V gene, CDR1 is KGHSH and CDR2 is LQKENI. Trimming cost V 3 bases and J 0 bases, with 9 bases left between them. The CDR3 is CASSPVGSSYNEQFF. Here the CDR3 DNA reads TGTGCCAGCTCACCGGTAGGGAGCTCCTACAATGAGCAGTTCTTC.

V is TRBV9 and J is TRBJ2-5, with TRBD1 identical over 11 bases. The V segment lost 5 bases and the J segment 5 bases; nucleotides outside the gene matches: 8. Germline CDR1 SGDLS, CDR2 YYNGEE. There are 15 residues in the CDR3. CDR3 nucleotides: TGTGCCAGCAGTACGTTGGGACAGGGGGTTGAGACCCAGTACTTC. Protein product: CASSTLGQGVETQYF.

Only a few counts were recorded for this clone. The chain joins TRBV4-1 to TRBJ1-6; unclear D gene. V was trimmed by 5 bases and J by 8 bases, leaving 13 bases between them. The CDR3 contains 14 residues. Per the germline V gene, CDR1 is MGHRA and CDR2 is YSYEKL. The chain's CDR3 is CASSSKTGDSPLHF. CDR3 in DNA: TGCGCCAGCAGCTCCAAGACCGGGGATTCACCCCTCCACTTT.

This clone is judged large. V and J are TRBV11-2 and TRBJ2-7; 7 nucleotides align to TRBD1. The germline CDR1 and CDR2 sequences are SGHAT and FQNNGV. CDR3 length: 14 residues. The junction had 6 bases not matched to a gene; V was cut back by 2 bases and J by 5 bases. CDR3 loop: CASSLMDRLDEQYF. CDR3 DNA: TGTGCCAGCAGCTTAATGGACAGGTTGGACGAGCAGTACTTC.

The chain joins TRBV6-5 to TRBJ1-6; D gene unclear. The germline V and J ends were trimmed by 0 bases and 9 bases, with 15 bases remaining between them. The CDR3 has 16 residues. The germline CDR1 and CDR2 sequences are MNHEY and SVGAGI. Here the CDR3 reads CASSYSKTGGTSPLHF. CDR3 nucleotide sequence: TGTGCCAGCAGTTACTCGAAAACGGGAGGTACTTCACCCCTCCACTTT.

This clone was counted only a few times. The rearrangement uses TRBV14 and TRBJ2-1; TRBD1 is a possible D gene (5 bases). Germline CDR1 SGHDN, CDR2 FVKESK. The CDR3 sequence is 13 residues long. Trimming took off 8 bases at V and 2 bases at J, with 10 bases between the two ends. CDR3 protein: CASGTGPYNEQFF. In nucleotides, the CDR3 is TGTGCCAGCGGAACAGGCCCCTACAATGAGCAGTTCTTC.

The chain recombines TRBV6-2 or TRBV6-3 with TRBJ1-1; tentative D call: TRBD1 (5 bases). Germline loops: CDR1 MNHEY, CDR2 SVGEGT. Trimming shortened V by 4 bases and J by 6 bases, and 12 bases separated the two germline ends. This CDR3 comprises 13 residues. CDR3 in amino acids: CASSSPLQAEAFF. The CDR3 DNA reads TGTGCCAGCAGTTCGCCTTTACAGGCTGAAGCTTTCTTT.